This TCR beta chain was sequenced during a study of identical twins. With template switching, a universal primer site was added, and the cDNA carried unique molecular identifiers. TCRdb passed the 5' RACE reads through MiXCR, listing each CDR3 protein once. The profile shows about 900,000 distinct CDR3 sequences, approximately 13% of them singletons. Healthy Caucasians, and only they, were the donors. With 3 bases clipped from V and 2 bases from J, the junction kept 8 bases outside the gene matches. Germline-derived CDR1 and CDR2 are MNHNS and SASEGT. This CDR3 region has 18 residues. This sample also belongs to another study, concerning yellow fever vaccine responses in identical twins. Per that paper: Twins' vaccine T cell response reportedly gave the appearance of partial convergence and partial personalization.

This TCR was recovered from a woman between 18 and 29 years old in good health. The chain carries TRBV6-1 and TRBJ2-1; TRBD2 matches 12 bases. The sequencing input was PBMCs. The CDR3 loop is CASSDLAGGPTAYNEQFF. The CDR3 DNA sequence: TGTGCCAGCAGTGATCTAGCGGGGGGGCCCACCGCCTACAATGAGCAGTTCTTC.